This TCR beta chain was identified during a study of early T cells in non-severe SARS-CoV-2 infection (TCRdb year 2021). In the study overall: Bulk RNA from unsorted whole blood was used for TCR sequencing, so alpha and beta chains could not be paired. Broad study findings and their caveats: VDJdb matching was skewed toward anti-spike CD8 responses and likely underestimated virus-specific expansions, missing private and CD4 specificities.

Preparation of the library involved 5' RACE. TCRdb shows the sequencer as NextSeq 500. To correct for sequencing error and PCR bias, the TCR library protocol tagged individual cDNA molecules with unique molecular identifiers. Both TCR alpha and beta chains were sequenced, and tight co-correlation was observed between alpha and beta sequence abundances in each sample. Under the source paper's analysis protocol: Decombinator V4 was used to perform V gene, J gene and CDR3 annotation of TCR sequences. TCRs were defined as expanded if a significant change between any two time points was detected under a Poisson model with p below 0.0001. TCR abundances were normalised to the total number of TCRs sequenced per sample and were expressed as counts per million. MAIT TCRs were defined by TRAV1-2 paired with TRAJ12, TRAJ20 or TRAJ33, and iNKT TCRs by TRAV10 paired with TRAJ18. VDJdb, accessed 1 November 2021, was searched for CMV, EBV and SARS-CoV-2 annotated TCRs, with TCRs annotated for multiple antigens excluded. The public reads were reprocessed in TCRdb via fastp at Q25 and MiXCR, keeping in-frame beta chains. Each entry merges the rows of one CDR3 protein and shows their most common DNA and genes. TCRdb, rather than the study authors, made the V and J calls. The sample data list tens of thousands of distinct CDR3 sequences, and around 12% of these were observed just once. In total, the top ten clones hold roughly 1.2% of the sample.

This clonotype was recorded once. This clone's antigen is unknown. No base qualities exist here, and no much larger clone lies one base off it. A lone read gives weak evidence. V and J are trimmed by 2 bases and 3 bases, and the gene matches miss 7 bases of the junction. Reading from cysteine to phenylalanine, the CDR3 counts 15 amino acids. Just the 45-base CDR3 DNA is kept, in frame starting at base 1. The germline V gene specifies SGHRS as CDR1 and YFSETQ as CDR2. A case-control design nested within a healthcare worker cohort in London, UK, was used, with weekly nasopharyngeal swab PCR tests and blood sampling performed. Healthcare workers were recruited between 23 and 31 March 2020, during the week of the UK lockdown, and were followed weekly for up to about 16 weeks.

The receptor was derived from an adult who was a healthcare worker with PCR-confirmed SARS-CoV-2 infection or an uninfected control (not recorded which). The rearranged chain carries TRBV5-1 and TRBJ1-1; TRBD1 aligns with 7 central bases. Material: whole blood. In nucleotide form, the sequence is TGCGCCAGCAGCTTAACAGGGGTTGAGGACACTGAAGCTTTCTTT. Its translation reads: CASSLTGVEDTEAFF.